A single sample gave rise to the 27 T cell receptor beta chains below, sequenced in a study of cytomegalovirus exposure and HLA in healthy donors. Assay: immunoSEQ multiplex PCR; the TCRdb copy retains only in-frame clones and omits some. The data contain over 250,000 clones, roughly nine tenths of them seen just once; the ten biggest clones take up more than 0.9%. Sequenced input: PBMCs. Source of these receptors: a woman in her twenties or thirties in good health and CMV-seropositive.

The V and J genes are TRBV7-2 and TRBJ2-7, with 15 bases lining up with TRBD2. The germline V gene has CDR1 SGHTA and CDR2 FQGNSA. The CDR3 has 17 amino acids. Trimming removed 4 bases from V and 7 bases from J; junction bases left unmatched: 11. The CDR3 coding sequence is TGTGCCAGCAGCTCCAGGACTAGCGGGAGGGACCTACGGGAGCAGTACTTC. Its translation: CASSSRTSGRDLREQYF.

The gene calls are TRBV6-5 and TRBJ2-5; TRBD2 might be the D (6 bases). Trimming took off 5 bases at V and 3 bases at J, with 16 bases between the two ends. Germline CDR1 is MNHEY and CDR2 is SVGAGI. The CDR3 is 15 residues long. CDR3 sequence reads: CASSTFGGAKETQYF. DNA for the CDR3: TGTGCCAGCAGTACCTTTGGAGGGGCCAAAGAGACCCAGTACTTC.

The rearrangement links TRBV11-2 to TRBJ1-3; D is uncertain. This CDR3 is built from 14 residues. The germline V gene encodes CDR1 SGHAT and CDR2 FQNNGV. V was clipped by 8 bases and J by 0 bases, with 11 bases between them. The CDR3 coding sequence is TGTGCCAGCTCCGCCGCTAGCTCTGGAAACACCATATATTTT. It translates to CASSAASSGNTIYF.

This chain joins TRBV7-3 and TRBJ2-1, with 9 nucleotides matching TRBD2. CDR3 size: 14 residues. With V trimmed by 5 bases and J by 3 bases, 2 bases remained unmatched. Looked up from germline, CDR1 is SGHTA and CDR2 is FQGTGA. CDR3: CASSGTSRYNEQFF. The CDR3 region has the DNA TGTGCCAGCAGCGGGACTAGCCGCTACAATGAGCAGTTCTTC.

This clone is a singleton in its sample. This chain connects TRBV5-1 to TRBJ2-3; 8 bases fit TRBD1. The V gene end was trimmed by 7 bases and the J gene end by 0 bases; junction bases not matched to a gene: 13. CDR1 is SGHRS and CDR2 is YFSETQ in the germline V gene. The CDR3 runs to 17 residues. The CDR3 DNA reads as TGCGCCAGCCGACAGGGGACAGGACAACTAAGCACAGATACGCAGTATTTT. The encoded protein is CASRQGTGQLSTDTQYF.

The chain recombines TRBV28 with TRBJ2-7; D is unresolved. Germline values: CDR1 MDHEN, CDR2 SYDVKM. The CDR3 spans 15 residues. The V end lost 6 bases, the J end lost 0 bases, and 15 bases lay between the germline ends. The CDR3 bases are TGTGCCAGCAGGTCCAATAACTGGAGCTCCTACGAGCAGTACTTC. Protein sequence: CASRSNNWSSYEQYF.

The chain joins TRBV25-1 to TRBJ1-1; D gene uncertain. The germline V gene encodes CDR1 MGHDK and CDR2 SYGVNS. V was shortened by 6 bases and J by 5 bases, with 13 bases between the two germline ends. The CDR3 consists of 13 residues. CDR3 residues: CASRVTFWTEAFF. CDR3 sequence (DNA): TGTGCCAGCAGGGTCACCTTTTGGACTGAAGCTTTCTTT.

V is TRBV6-5 and J is TRBJ2-7, with TRBD1 identical over 10 bases. The CDR3 loop spans 15 amino acids. Germline assignment: CDR1 MNHEY and CDR2 SVGAGI. Unmatched junction bases numbered 6, after V lost 6 bases and J lost 1 base. CDR3 sequence reads: CASSPRQGASYEQYF. CDR3 DNA sequence: TGTGCCAGCAGCCCTAGACAGGGGGCTTCCTACGAGCAGTACTTC.

A single count supports this clone. The chain links TRBV7-7 to TRBJ2-5, with unresolved D. V lost 5 bases and J lost 5, with 12 bases in between. CDR3 length equals 13 residues. CDR1 is SSHAT, CDR2 FNYEAQ, per germline (reference sequence). The CDR3 spells CASSPHAIETQYF. CDR3 nucleotides: TGTGCCAGCAGCCCGCACGCCATTGAGACCCAGTACTTC.

The chain joins TRBV7-8 to TRBJ2-3; D ambiguous. Germline V gene data show CDR1 as SGHVS and CDR2 as FQNEAQ. This CDR3 is 17 amino acids long. V was trimmed by 5 bases and J by 0 bases, leaving 18 bases between them. The CDR3 bases are TGTGCCAGCAGCCCCCTCGCCCCACTACCTAGCACAGATACGCAGTATTTT. This encodes CASSPLAPLPSTDTQYF. Complete variable domain (other parts from reference TRBV7-8 and TRBJ2-3): GAGVSQSPRYKVAKRGQDVALRCDPISGHVSLFWYQQALGQGPEFLTYFQNEAQLDKSGLPSDRFFAERPEGSVSTLKIQRTQQEDSAVYLCASSPLAPLPSTDTQYFGPGTRLTVL.

The genes are TRBV28 and TRBJ2-5; D perhaps matches TRBD2 (6 bases). The ends were cut back, 1 base at V and 4 bases at J, with 10 bases in the middle. The CDR3 has 14 amino acids. Germline values: CDR1 MDHEN, CDR2 SYDVKM. In DNA, the CDR3 is TGTGCCAGCAGTTTATCGGAGGGTTTAGAGACCCAGTACTTC. Translation: CASSLSEGLETQYF.

The CDR3: CASSARTDTYEQYF. The CDR3 nucleotides are TGTGCCAGCTCAGCTCGGACAGACACCTACGAGCAGTACTTC. This chain joins TRBV18 and TRBJ2-7; D is perhaps TRBD1 (6 bases). Germline V gene data show CDR1 as KGHSH and CDR2 as LQKENI. The CDR3 totals 14 residues. V lost 5 bases to trimming and J lost 2 bases, with 13 bases between them.

The sample holds one count of this clone. V is TRBV30 and J is TRBJ1-5; 8 nucleotides line up with TRBD1. Trimming at V came to 3 bases and at J to 4 bases, leaving 5 bases not matched to a gene. From germline, CDR1 is GTSNPN and CDR2 SVGIG (reference sequence). This CDR3 is built from 14 residues. As DNA, the CDR3 is TGTGCCTGGAGCGGACAGGGACTAAATCAGCCCCAGCATTTT. It is translated as CAWSGQGLNQPQHF.

The chain has TRBV4-1 and TRBJ2-1; 8 bases fit TRBD2. V shed 0 bases, J shed 8 bases, and the junction held 3 bases outside the gene matches. Germline lookup yields CDR1 MGHRA and CDR2 YSYEKL. The CDR3 contains 14 residues. Written as DNA, the CDR3 is TGCGCCAGCAGCCAAGACGGGGGGGCCTATGAGCAGTTCTTC. Translation gives CASSQDGGAYEQFF.

A single count supports this clone. V gene TRBV28 combines with J gene TRBJ2-1; D gene uncertain. The germline CDR1 and CDR2 sequences are MDHEN and SYDVKM. CDR3 length: 12 amino acids. V was shortened by 3 bases and J by 5 bases, with 5 bases between the two germline ends. CDR3 loop: CASSLVHNEQFF. CDR3 bases: TGTGCCAGCAGTTTGGTCCACAATGAGCAGTTCTTC.

This clone was seen once. This sequence joins TRBV4-1 and TRBJ2-7; 8 nucleotides agree with TRBD1. Germline-derived CDR1 and CDR2 are MGHRA and YSYEKL. The CDR3 is 14 amino acids. J was trimmed by 2 bases and V by 1 base; bases with no gene match: 1. CDR3 DNA: TGCGCCAGCAGCCAAGCAGGGGGCCCCTACGAGCAGTACTTC. Amino acid sequence: CASSQAGGPYEQYF.

The chain recombines TRBV19 with TRBJ2-7; 13 bases match TRBD2. CDR3 length equals 15 residues. CDR1 LNHDA and CDR2 SQIVND come from the germline V gene (reference sequence). J was trimmed by 5 bases and V by 4 bases; bases with no gene match: 5. CDR3 sequence: CASSRTSGSRHEQYF. The CDR3 DNA sequence: TGTGCCAGTAGTAGGACTAGCGGGAGTCGGCACGAGCAGTACTTC.

CDR3 coding DNA: TGTGCCAGTAGTATAGGGAGGGCAGATACGCAGTATTTT. It specifies CASSIGRADTQYF. The chain carries TRBV19 and TRBJ2-3, with D maybe TRBD2 (6 bases). The CDR3 is 13 amino acids. Trimming pared 1 base from V and 4 bases from J, leaving 6 bases between. Germline CDR1 and CDR2: LNHDA and SQIVND (reference sequence).

This clone was observed a single time. CDR3 coding DNA: TGTGCCAGCAGCTTAAATTCGTGGGGAAACTATGGCTACACCTTC. Its translation: CASSLNSWGNYGYTF. The chain combines TRBV27 with TRBJ1-2, with D hard to call. The germline CDR1 and CDR2 sequences are MNHEY and SMNVEV (reference sequence). The CDR3 sequence is 15 residues long. V was clipped by 6 bases and J by 2 bases, with 16 bases between them.

The gene calls are TRBV6-5 and TRBJ2-1; D call uncertain. Germline V lookup: CDR1 MNHEY, CDR2 SVGAGI. V was shortened by 6 bases and J by 1 base, with 13 bases between the two germline ends. This CDR3 has 15 residues. DNA of the CDR3: TGTGCCAGCAGCCTGGGAATTCCTTCCTACAATGAGCAGTTCTTC. It yields the protein CASSLGIPSYNEQFF.

The chain carries TRBV5-1 and TRBJ2-1; 10 bases fit TRBD1. Germline values: CDR1 SGHRS, CDR2 YFSETQ. The CDR3 runs 16 residues. V was clipped by 0 bases and J by 5 bases; unmatched bases: 5. The CDR3 nucleotides are TGCGCCAGCAGCTTGGTTGGGACAGGGGTCAACAATGAGCAGTTCTTC. Translation gives CASSLVGTGVNNEQFF.

The count of this clone is one. The chain joins TRBV5-1 to TRBJ1-1, with D maybe TRBD1 (5 bases). This CDR3 region has 14 residues. Trimming removed 5 bases at V and 6 bases at J, with 17 bases between. CDR1 and CDR2 (germline): SGHRS, YFSETQ. The CDR3: CASRRDAGDPEAFF. DNA for the CDR3: TGCGCCAGCAGGAGAGACGCCGGGGACCCTGAAGCTTTCTTT.

This clone came up many times. V and J are TRBV7-8 and TRBJ2-7; D remains ambiguous. The CDR3 consists of 17 residues. The V gene's germline CDR1 is SGHVS and CDR2 FQNEAQ. V was clipped by 5 bases and J by 4 bases, with 24 bases between them. The CDR3 sequence: CASSRAQSSHIAYEQYF. CDR3 bases: TGTGCCAGCAGCCGCGCCCAGTCCTCACATATCGCATACGAGCAGTACTTC.

This clone was picked up one time. The J gene is TRBJ2-7, the V gene TRBV6-1; 7 nucleotides agree with TRBD2. The CDR3 extends over 14 amino acids. Germline CDR1 MNHNS, CDR2 SASEGT. V lost 5 bases, J lost 1 base, and 5 bases stayed unmatched. CDR3 loop: CASSLGEGSYEQYF. The DNA of the CDR3 is TGTGCCAGCAGTTTGGGGGAGGGTTCCTACGAGCAGTACTTC.

The V gene is TRBV20-1, the J gene TRBJ2-1; unclear D gene. Germline V gene lookup returns CDR1 DFQATT and CDR2 SNEGSKA (reference sequence). With 3 bases removed from V and 9 bases from J, the gap between germline ends came to 6 bases. The length of the CDR3 is 10 residues. In DNA form, the CDR3 reads TGCAGTGCTAGTTGGGGTGAGCAGTTCTTC. It yields the protein CSASWGEQFF.

The rearrangement joins TRBV5-1 to TRBJ2-1, with TRBD2 identical over 12 bases. The CDR3 is 15 amino acids. V was clipped by 5 bases and J by 9 bases; unmatched bases: 9. Germline CDR1 reads SGHRS; CDR2 reads YFSETQ. The CDR3: CASRPTSGSRSEQFF. The CDR3 DNA follows: TGCGCCAGCAGACCGACTAGCGGGAGTCGAAGTGAGCAGTTCTTC.

The chain recombines TRBV7-8 with TRBJ2-3; 7 bases align to TRBD1. CDR1 is SGHVS, CDR2 FQNEAQ, per germline. V gave up 2 bases and J gave up 5 bases; unmatched junction bases: 13. The CDR3 is made up of 17 amino acids. The CDR3 sequence: CASSLRPRQGVGDTQYF. DNA for the CDR3: TGTGCCAGCAGCTTACGACCTAGGCAGGGGGTAGGAGATACGCAGTATTTT.